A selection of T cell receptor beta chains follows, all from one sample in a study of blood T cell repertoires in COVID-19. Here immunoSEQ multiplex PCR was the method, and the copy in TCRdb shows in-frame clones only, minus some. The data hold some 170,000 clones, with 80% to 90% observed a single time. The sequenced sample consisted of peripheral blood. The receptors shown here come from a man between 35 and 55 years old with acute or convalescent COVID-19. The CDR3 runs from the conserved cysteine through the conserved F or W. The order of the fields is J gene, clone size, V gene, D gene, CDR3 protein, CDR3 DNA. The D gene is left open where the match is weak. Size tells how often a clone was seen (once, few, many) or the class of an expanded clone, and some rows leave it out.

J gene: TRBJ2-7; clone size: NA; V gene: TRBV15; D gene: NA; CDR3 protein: CATSRGGGTYEQYF; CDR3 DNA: TGTGCCACCAGCAGAGGTGGGGGCACCTACGAGCAGTACTTC
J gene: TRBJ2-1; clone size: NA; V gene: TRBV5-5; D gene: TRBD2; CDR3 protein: CARSREGTGYNEQFF; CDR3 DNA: TGTGCCCGCAGCAGGGAGGGGACGGGCTACAATGAGCAGTTCTTC
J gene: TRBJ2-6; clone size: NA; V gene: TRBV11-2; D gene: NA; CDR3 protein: CASSLIVAGANVLTF; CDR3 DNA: TGTGCCAGCAGCTTAATCGTGGCCGGGGCCAACGTCCTGACTTTC
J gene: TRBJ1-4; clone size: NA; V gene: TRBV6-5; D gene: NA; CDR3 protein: CASRSLATNEKLFF; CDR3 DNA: TGTGCCAGCCGTAGCCTTGCAACTAATGAAAAACTGTTTTTT
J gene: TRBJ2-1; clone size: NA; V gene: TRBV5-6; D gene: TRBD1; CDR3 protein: CASSSDGWTGVYNEQFF; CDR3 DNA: TGTGCCAGCAGCTCGGATGGCTGGACAGGGGTCTACAATGAGCAGTTCTTC
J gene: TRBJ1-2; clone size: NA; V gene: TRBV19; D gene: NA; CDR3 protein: CASSINAGGGRGYTF; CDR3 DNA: TGTGCCAGTAGTATTAATGCAGGCGGGGGTCGTGGCTACACCTTC
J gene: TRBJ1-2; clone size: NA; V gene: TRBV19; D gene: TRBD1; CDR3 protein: CASSETGGKYYGYTF; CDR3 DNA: TGTGCCAGTAGTGAAACAGGGGGAAAATACTATGGCTACACCTTC
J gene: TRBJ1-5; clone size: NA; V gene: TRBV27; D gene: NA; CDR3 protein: CASSFSGGNQPQHF; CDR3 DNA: TGTGCCAGCAGTTTTTCAGGGGGCAATCAGCCCCAGCATTTT
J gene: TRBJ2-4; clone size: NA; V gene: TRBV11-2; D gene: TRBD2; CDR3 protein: CASSFTHDLAGVKNIQYF; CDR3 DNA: TGTGCCAGCAGCTTCACCCACGACTTAGCGGGGGTAAAAAACATTCAGTACTTC
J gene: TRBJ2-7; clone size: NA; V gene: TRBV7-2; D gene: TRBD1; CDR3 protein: CASSLVGTGSYEQYF; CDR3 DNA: TGTGCCAGCAGCTTAGTGGGGACAGGCTCCTACGAGCAGTACTTC
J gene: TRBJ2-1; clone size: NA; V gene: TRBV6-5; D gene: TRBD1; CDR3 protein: CASSLGQGGYNEQFF; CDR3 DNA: TGTGCCAGCAGTTTGGGACAGGGGGGCTACAATGAGCAGTTCTTC
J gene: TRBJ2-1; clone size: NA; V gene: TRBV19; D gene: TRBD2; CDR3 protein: CASSVGLENEQFF; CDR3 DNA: TGTGCCAGTAGTGTGGGACTAGAAAATGAGCAGTTCTTC
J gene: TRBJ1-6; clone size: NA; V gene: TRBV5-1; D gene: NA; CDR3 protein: CASSPLSDSPLHF; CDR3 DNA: TGCGCCAGCAGCCCCTTAAGCGATTCACCCCTCCACTTT
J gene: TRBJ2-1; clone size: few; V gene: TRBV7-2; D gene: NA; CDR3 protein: CASSLANSYSNEQFF; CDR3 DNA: TGTGCCAGCAGCTTAGCGAACAGTTACTCCAATGAGCAGTTCTTC
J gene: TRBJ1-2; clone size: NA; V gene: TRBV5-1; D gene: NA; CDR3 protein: CASSLQGDYGYTF; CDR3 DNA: TGCGCCAGCAGCTTACAGGGCGACTATGGCTACACCTTC
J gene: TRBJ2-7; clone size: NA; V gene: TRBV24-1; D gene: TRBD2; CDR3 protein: CATSDLAMFSLAGLYEQYF; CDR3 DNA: TGTGCCACCAGTGATTTGGCAATGTTTTCGCTAGCGGGGCTCTACGAGCAGTACTTC
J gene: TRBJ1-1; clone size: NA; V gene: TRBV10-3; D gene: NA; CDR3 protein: CAISDAGRNTEAFF; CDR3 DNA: TGTGCCATCAGTGATGCGGGGAGGAACACTGAAGCTTTCTTT
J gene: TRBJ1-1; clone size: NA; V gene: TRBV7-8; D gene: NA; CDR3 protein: CASSLSRLAGGLRGTEAFF; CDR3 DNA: TGTGCCAGCAGCTTATCCCGGCTGGCAGGTGGACTCCGGGGCACTGAAGCTTTCTTT
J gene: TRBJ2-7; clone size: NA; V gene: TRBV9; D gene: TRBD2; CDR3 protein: CASSVAPSGGPGYF; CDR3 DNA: TGTGCCAGCAGCGTAGCCCCTAGCGGGGGACCGGGGTACTTC
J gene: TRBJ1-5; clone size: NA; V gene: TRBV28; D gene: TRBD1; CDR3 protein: CASSLTGVGQPQHF; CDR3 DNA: TGTGCCAGCAGTTTAACAGGGGTGGGTCAGCCCCAGCATTTT
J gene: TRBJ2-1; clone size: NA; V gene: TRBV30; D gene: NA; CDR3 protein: CAWSRGQGLNEQFF; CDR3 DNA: TGTGCCTGGAGTCGTGGGCAGGGCTTAAATGAGCAGTTCTTC
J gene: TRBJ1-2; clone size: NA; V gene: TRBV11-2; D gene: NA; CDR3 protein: CASSLVRGWNYGYTF; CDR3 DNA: TGTGCCAGCAGCTTAGTTCGAGGGTGGAACTATGGCTACACCTTC
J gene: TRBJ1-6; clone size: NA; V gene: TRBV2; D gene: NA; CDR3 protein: CASSDNIPGLNSPLHF; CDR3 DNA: TGTGCCAGCAGTGACAATATTCCAGGCCTTAATTCACCCCTCCACTTT
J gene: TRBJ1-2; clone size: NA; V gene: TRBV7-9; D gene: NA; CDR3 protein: CASSLREGDFYGYTF; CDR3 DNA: TGTGCCAGCAGCTTACGTGAGGGCGACTTCTATGGCTACACCTTC
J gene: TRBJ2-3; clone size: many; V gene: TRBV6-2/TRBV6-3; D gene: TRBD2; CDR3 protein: CASSSTSGGADTQYF; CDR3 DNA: TGTGCCAGCAGTTCTACTAGCGGGGGGGCAGATACGCAGTATTTT